This T cell receptor beta chain stems from a study of PD-1 blockade in classical Hodgkin lymphoma (dated by TCRdb to about 2020). For the wider study: Nivolumab dosing was 3 mg/kg intravenously every 2 weeks, continuing until either disease progression or unacceptable toxicity. To define a peripheral blood immune signature of response to PD-1 blockade in classical Hodgkin lymphoma, the study combined TCR beta sequencing with CyTOF.

Explained via the paper, the time point label denotes: cycle 4 day 1 (C4D1), after less than 7 weeks of nivolumab. Relapse after autologous stem cell transplantation had occurred in all trial patients, and cohorts A, B and C were distinguished by prior brentuximab vedotin exposure. A total of around 60 patients with relapsed/refractory classical Hodgkin lymphoma made up the trial cohort, and each patient's best overall response was complete response, partial response or progressive disease. Single-agent nivolumab was administered to trial patients in the multi-cohort phase II CheckMate 205 trial. An independent review committee assessed best overall response by applying the 2007 International Working Group response criteria. Trial PBMCs were collected just before the start of nivolumab (C1D1) and during therapy at cycle 2 day 1 and cycle 4 day 1. Peripheral blood was collected in 8 mL Vacutainer Cell Preparation Tubes, from which PBMCs were isolated by centrifugation and then cryopreserved.

The germline V gene provides CDR1 SGHRS and CDR2 YFSETQ. From the cysteine through the phenylalanine, the CDR3 covers 14 amino acids. CDR3 DNA only is kept here, 42 bases in frame from base 1. Trimming takes 4 bases off V and 4 bases off J; junction bases not matched to a gene: 7. Overall results and qualifications from the work: Baseline TCR diversity was reported as lower in newly diagnosed patients than in healthy donors, and lower still in relapsed/refractory patients. Lower diversity was seen in patients whose nivolumab began less than 1 year after ASCT, and these patients were left out of later analyses so that immune reconstitution would not confound the results. Baseline diversity similar to that of newly diagnosed patients was observed in trial patients achieving complete response, whereas significantly lower diversity was observed in partial responders and progressors. The study covered only a single clinical trial cohort, and the causes of the repertoire differences, possibly disease activity or prior therapy, were still not defined. By C4D1, a significant rise was seen in CD4+ TCR diversity but not in CD8+ TCR diversity (p=0.0027 vs p=0.16), and the rise was most apparent among complete responders (p=0.02).

Genomic DNA was extracted with the Qiagen DNeasy kit from unsorted PBMCs and from negatively selected CD4+ and CD8+ fractions. Amplification of TCR beta CDR3 regions was done by immunoSEQ multiplex PCR with primers that anneal to V and J segments. A synthetic immune receptor repertoire was used to minimize amplification bias, and any residual bias was removed computationally once sequencing was done. Per the source publication's procedure: Custom Python scripts were used to quantify repertoire diversity as the Shannon entropy index. Unsorted, CD4+ and CD8+ repertoires were analyzed separately, except in combined analyses where CD4+ and CD8+ sequences were merged in silico. A clone counted as expanded when the clone's frequency after treatment rose at least 2-fold relative to C1D1, and clones undetected at baseline were given a pseudocount of 0.5. Clones with 0 or 1 copy at C1D1 were classified as singleton clones, and clones with 2 or more copies were classified as non-singleton clones. By matching protein sequences in sorted samples from the same patient, clones expanded in unsorted samples were annotated as CD4+, CD8+ or unknown. Wilcoxon tests on paired samples were used to test diversity changes from C1D1 to C4D1. Imported from immuneACCESS, the table was reduced by TCRdb to in-frame sequences with V and J called. These copies leave out some clones; in studies compared against another copy, an unresolved V gene accounts for under half, and the cause of the remainder is not known. From that table come the V and J calls and clone size; the DNA was used to work out D and trimming. Within this sample are 100,000 or so clones, with approximately 89% of them counted one time only. The leading ten clones occupy around 20% of the sample.

Regarding this clone: Its antigen is still unknown. Base qualities are missing; no much larger clone stands one base away.

The sequence joins TRBV5-1 to TRBJ1-1; the junction holds 7 bases that match TRBD1. The receptor was isolated from a human donor with classical Hodgkin lymphoma. Sequencing was performed on peripheral blood mononuclear cells (PBMCs), taken before the fourth cycle of nivolumab. The nucleotide sequence is TGCGCCAGCAGCCCGACGGCAGGGGGCACTGAAGCTTTCTTT. This sequence encodes CASSPTAGGTEAFF.